The rows below give T cell receptor beta chains drawn from one sample of a study of regulatory T cells in long-lasting Graves disease. TCRdb called the multiplex PCR reads again in MiXCR, with one record for every CDR3 protein. The table includes about 440,000 distinct CDR3 sequences, about 15% detected once. These same data were also listed under a study on T cells in Graves' hyperthyroidism and ophthalmopathy.

The specimen comprised peripheral blood mononuclear cells (PBMCs), sampled at new diagnosis, from a patient treated with antithyroid drugs. The receptors stem from a woman aged 25 to 39 with Graves disease. Each CDR3 is given with its conserved first and last residue. Fields, in order: V gene, D gene, J gene, clone size, CDR3 protein, CDR3 DNA. The D gene is left open where the match is weak. Clone size is given for some rows only: seen once, a few or many times, or a class if the clone is expanded.

>TRBV5-5|TRBD1|TRBJ1-5|NA
CASSAGSTGLGNQPQHF
TGTGCCAGCAGCGCGGGGTCGACAGGGCTTGGCAATCAGCCCCAGCATTTT
>TRBV11-3|NA|TRBJ2-7|many
CASSPTGASRQYF
TGTGCCAGCAGCCCCACGGGGGCCTCCCGGCAGTACTTC
>TRBV12-3/TRBV12-4|NA|TRBJ1-1|few
CASKTRNTEAFF
TGTGCCAGCAAGACGAGGAACACTGAAGCTTTCTTT
>TRBV7-8|TRBD1|TRBJ2-7|many
CASSSHQGEPPYEQYF
TGTGCCAGCAGCTCGCATCAGGGGGAGCCCCCCTACGAGCAGTACTTC
>TRBV20-1|NA|TRBJ2-1|many
CSARDRSLMTYNEQFF
TGCAGTGCTAGAGATCGAAGTTTAATGACCTACAATGAGCAGTTCTTC
>TRBV7-2|NA|TRBJ1-1|many
CASSLLSMGRALNTEAFF
TGTGCCAGCAGCTTGCTTTCGATGGGTAGGGCACTGAACACTGAAGCTTTCTTT
>TRBV20-1|NA|TRBJ2-2|NA
CSALVVTGELFF
TGCAGTGCTCTAGTAGTAACCGGGGAGCTGTTTTTT
>TRBV12-3/TRBV12-4|TRBD2|TRBJ2-3|many
CASRRSGASSTDTQYF
TGTGCCAGCAGACGGAGCGGGGCGTCTAGCACAGATACGCAGTATTTT
>TRBV4-1|NA|TRBJ1-5|few
CASSQDWSWPQHF
TGTGCCAGCAGCCAAGATTGGTCGTGGCCCCAGCATTTT
>TRBV7-9|TRBD2|TRBJ2-7|NA
CASSPALGTSRSYEQYF
TGTGCCAGCAGCCCAGCCCTCGGGACTAGCCGGTCCTACGAGCAGTACTTC
>TRBV30|NA|TRBJ1-1|many
CAWSGQLNTEAFF
TGTGCCTGGAGCGGACAGTTGAACACTGAAGCTTTCTTT
>TRBV5-1|NA|TRBJ1-3|few
CASSFICLPRGSSGNTIYF
TGCGCCAGCAGCTTTATCTGCCTGCCGCGGGGTAGCTCTGGAAACACCATATATTTT
>TRBV3-1|NA|TRBJ2-7|many
CASSLFPGEQYF
TGTGCCAGCAGCCTCTTCCCTGGAGAGCAGTACTTC
>TRBV7-8|TRBD2|TRBJ2-1|few
CASSTTSGRAEEQFF
TGTGCCAGCAGCACGACTAGCGGGAGGGCCGAGGAGCAGTTCTTC
>TRBV10-2|TRBD2|TRBJ2-5|NA
CASRELAGNQETQYF
TGCGCCAGCAGGGAACTAGCGGGGAACCAAGAGACCCAGTACTTC
>TRBV7-8|TRBD1|TRBJ1-5|few
CASSTLGTGDNQPQHF
TGTGCCAGCAGCACCCTAGGGACAGGGGACAATCAGCCCCAGCATTTT
>TRBV7-9|TRBD2|TRBJ2-1|few
CASSQMTSGSFNEQFF
TGTGCCAGCAGCCAAATGACTAGCGGGAGTTTCAATGAGCAGTTCTTC
>TRBV7-9|TRBD2|TRBJ2-7|few
CASSLMGTTSVGYEQYF
TGTGCCAGCAGCTTAATGGGAACCACTAGCGTCGGATACGAGCAGTACTTC
>TRBV5-1|NA|TRBJ1-2|many
CASKPAGEYGYTF
TGCGCCAGCAAGCCGGCGGGGGAGTATGGCTACACCTTC
>TRBV6-1|NA|TRBJ2-2|NA
CASNPDTSTGELFF
TGTGCCAGCAATCCCGACACTTCCACCGGGGAGCTGTTTTTT
>TRBV20-1|TRBD2|TRBJ2-1|NA
CSARKTGTSAYNEQFF
TGCAGTGCTAGGAAAACCGGGACTAGCGCGTACAATGAGCAGTTCTTC
>TRBV29-1|TRBD1|TRBJ2-7|many
CSVGTGNGYEQYF
TGCAGCGTGGGGACAGGGAATGGCTACGAGCAGTACTTC
>TRBV20-1|TRBD2|TRBJ2-5|many
CSAVPSGGLGETQYF
TGCAGTGCTGTCCCCTCGGGAGGCCTTGGGGAGACCCAGTACTTC
>TRBV10-2|NA|TRBJ2-5|many
CASTDGWIETQYF
TGCGCCAGCACCGACGGCTGGATCGAGACCCAGTACTTC
>TRBV29-1|TRBD1|TRBJ2-5|many
CSVEALDRGETQYF
TGCAGCGTTGAAGCCCTCGACAGGGGAGAGACCCAGTACTTC
>TRBV7-8|TRBD1|TRBJ1-5|many
CASSRDRGSQPQHF
TGTGCCAGCAGCCGGGACAGGGGTAGTCAGCCCCAGCATTTT
>TRBV18|NA|TRBJ1-2|many
CASSPSSRNYGYTF
TGTGCCAGCTCACCATCATCCAGGAACTATGGCTACACCTTC
>TRBV7-8|NA|TRBJ1-4|few
CASSLVSTNEKLFF
TGTGCCAGCAGCTTGGTGTCAACTAATGAAAAACTGTTTTTT
>TRBV4-1|NA|TRBJ2-1|few
CASSQVLERVNEQFF
TGCGCCAGCAGCCAAGTTTTGGAGCGGGTAAACGAGCAGTTCTTC
>TRBV7-3|TRBD1|TRBJ2-5|NA
CASSLRGQLQETQYF
TGTGCCAGCAGCTTAAGGGGACAGCTTCAAGAGACCCAGTACTTC
>TRBV19|TRBD2|TRBJ2-7|NA
CASSIAGLAGASGYEQYF
TGTGCCAGTAGTATAGCGGGACTAGCGGGAGCTTCAGGCTACGAGCAGTACTTC
>TRBV7-9|NA|TRBJ1-1|many
CASSLVGSAEAFF
TGTGCCAGCAGCTTAGTCGGCTCAGCTGAAGCTTTCTTT
>TRBV20-1|TRBD1|TRBJ1-4|NA
CSARDQGGATNEKLFF
TGCAGTGCTAGAGATCAGGGGGGGGCAACTAATGAAAAACTGTTTTTT
>TRBV29-1|NA|TRBJ2-4|few
CSAGGRGLAKNIQYF
TGCAGCGCCGGCGGGCGGGGTCTAGCCAAAAACATTCAGTACTTC
>TRBV5-1|NA|TRBJ1-4|many
CASSLLSGDEKLFF
TGCGCCAGCAGCTTGCTGTCAGGGGATGAAAAACTGTTTTTT
>TRBV14|NA|TRBJ2-7|many
CASSTWFEQYF
TGTGCCAGCAGTACGTGGTTCGAGCAGTACTTC
>TRBV28|NA|TRBJ1-1|many
CASSPPGSSEAFF
TGTGCCAGCAGTCCCCCGGGCTCGAGTGAAGCTTTCTTT
>TRBV20-1|NA|TRBJ2-5|many
CSASELVGETQYF
TGCAGTGCTAGCGAACTAGTGGGGGAGACCCAGTACTTC
>TRBV28|TRBD2|TRBJ2-3|NA
CASNRRTSGRGDTQYF
TGTGCCAGCAACCGCCGGACTAGCGGGAGAGGGGATACGCAGTATTTT
>TRBV29-1|NA|TRBJ1-3|NA
CSVGYSGNTIYF
TGCAGCGTTGGTTACTCCGGAAACACCATATATTTT
>TRBV5-1|TRBD2|TRBJ2-3|NA
CASSLLTSGGTDTQYF
TGCGCCAGCAGCTTACTGACTAGCGGGGGCACAGATACGCAGTATTTT
>TRBV5-5|NA|TRBJ2-1|many
CASSLEVYNEQFF
TGTGCCAGCAGCTTGGAGGTCTACAATGAGCAGTTCTTC
>TRBV20-1|NA|TRBJ2-7|many
CSARKGTGAYEQYF
TGCAGTGCACGTAAGGGCACAGGAGCTTACGAGCAGTACTTC
>TRBV11-2|TRBD1|TRBJ1-3|many
CASSHTGTGGNTIYF
TGTGCCAGCAGCCATACCGGGACAGGAGGAAACACCATATATTTT
>TRBV12-3/TRBV12-4|NA|TRBJ2-1|NA
CASSSPRVAGYNEQFF
TGTGCCAGCAGTTCTCCTCGTGTGGCGGGGTACAATGAGCAGTTCTTC
>TRBV7-9|NA|TRBJ2-7|many
CASSSGALTYEQYF
TGTGCCAGCAGCTCGGGGGCCCTAACCTACGAGCAGTACTTC
>TRBV12-3/TRBV12-4|NA|TRBJ1-3|many
CASSLYGNTIYF
TGTGCCAGCAGCTTATATGGAAACACCATATATTTT
>TRBV7-2|NA|TRBJ2-7|many
CASSTAGQGTYEQYF
TGTGCCAGCAGCACCGCGGGACAAGGAACCTACGAGCAGTACTTC
>TRBV6-1|NA|TRBJ1-5|few
CASSPVLVNQPQHF
TGTGCCAGCAGTCCGGTTCTGGTCAATCAGCCCCAGCATTTT